The source of this TCR beta chain is a study of preoperative IRX-2 immunotherapy in early breast cancer. Libraries were prepared by immunoSEQ multiplex PCR; TCRdb keeps only in-frame clonotypes and omits some of them. The sample lists about 62,000 clones; roughly 95% were seen once. V lost 4 bases and J lost 5, with 4 bases in between. Germline V CDR1 and CDR2: MNHEY, SVGAGI. This CDR3 spans 11 amino acids. Treatment noted: preoperative locoregional IRX-2 cytokine immunotherapy. Patients received preoperative, locoregional IRX-2 cytokine immunotherapy in a phase Ib study. The specimen was collected from a patient treated with IRX-2 immunotherapy. This rearrangement joins TRBV6-5 to TRBJ2-3; D gene unclear. The TCR sequence derives from a human donor with breast cancer. The CDR3 DNA reads as TGTGCCAGCAGTTTTTTAGATACGCAGTATTTT. This encodes CASSFLDTQYF.